This record looks at one TCR beta chain sequence and its context. The data are from a study of CD8+CD57+ T cells in acquired aplastic anemia. Whole-study context: Sorted CD4+ and CD8+ cells yielded 3 to 3.5 ug of DNA on average.

TCR beta VDJ and CDR3 profiling used genomic DNA as template. TCRdb redid the calling of the reads with MiXCR, one entry per CDR3 protein. The profile shows 200,000 or so distinct CDR3 sequences, roughly 64% of them singletons. Source material: sorted CD4+, CD8+, or CD8+CD57+ T cells (not recorded which) from PBMCs. This receptor was identified in a human donor with severe aplastic anemia or a healthy control (not recorded which).

For the CDR3, the DNA is TGTGCCAGCAGTCTAGGGACAGCCGGCACCCTCCACTTT. It yields the protein CASSLGTAGTLHF. This rearrangement joins TRBV11-2 to TRBJ1-6; TRBD1 matches at 7 bases. The junction had 10 bases not matched to a gene; V was cut back by 6 bases and J by 14 bases. There are 13 residues in the CDR3. Germline V gene data show CDR1 as SGHAT and CDR2 as FQNNGV.